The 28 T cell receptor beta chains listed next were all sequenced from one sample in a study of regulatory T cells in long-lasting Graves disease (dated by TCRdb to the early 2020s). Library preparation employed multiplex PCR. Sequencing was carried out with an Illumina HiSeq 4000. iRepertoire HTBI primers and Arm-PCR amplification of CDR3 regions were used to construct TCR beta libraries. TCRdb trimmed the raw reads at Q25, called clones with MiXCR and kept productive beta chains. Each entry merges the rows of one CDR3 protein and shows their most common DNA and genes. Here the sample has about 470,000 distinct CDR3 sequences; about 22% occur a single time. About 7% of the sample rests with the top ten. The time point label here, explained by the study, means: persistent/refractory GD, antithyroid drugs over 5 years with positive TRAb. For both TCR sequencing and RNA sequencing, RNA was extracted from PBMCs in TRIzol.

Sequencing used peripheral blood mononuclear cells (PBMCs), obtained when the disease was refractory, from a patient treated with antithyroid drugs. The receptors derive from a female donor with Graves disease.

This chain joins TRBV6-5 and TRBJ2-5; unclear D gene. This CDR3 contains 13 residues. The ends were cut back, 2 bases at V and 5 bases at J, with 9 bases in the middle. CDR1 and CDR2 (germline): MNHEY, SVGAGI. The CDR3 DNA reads TGTGCCAGCAGTTACGGCTTCGTGGAGACCCAGTACTTC. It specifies CASSYGFVETQYF.

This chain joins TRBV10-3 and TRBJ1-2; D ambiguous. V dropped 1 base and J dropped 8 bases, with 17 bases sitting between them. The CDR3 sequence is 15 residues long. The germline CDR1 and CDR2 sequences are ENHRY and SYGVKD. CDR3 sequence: CAISELWAGRMGYTF. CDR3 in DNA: TGTGCCATCAGTGAGTTATGGGCTGGCCGAATGGGCTACACCTTC.

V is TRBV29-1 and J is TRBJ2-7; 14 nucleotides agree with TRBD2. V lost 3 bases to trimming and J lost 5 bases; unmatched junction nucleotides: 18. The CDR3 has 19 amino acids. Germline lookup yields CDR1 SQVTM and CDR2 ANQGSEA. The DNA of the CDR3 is TGCAGCGTTGATTGGGGTTGGGATTGGGGGACTAGCGGGAGCCACGAGCAGTACTTC. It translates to CSVDWGWDWGTSGSHEQYF.

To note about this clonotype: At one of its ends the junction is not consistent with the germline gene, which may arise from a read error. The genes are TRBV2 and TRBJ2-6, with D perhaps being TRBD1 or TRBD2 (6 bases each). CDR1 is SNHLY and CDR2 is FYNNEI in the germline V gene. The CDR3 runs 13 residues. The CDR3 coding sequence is TGTGCCAGCGAAATCTCGGGGGCCAACGTCCAGACTTTC. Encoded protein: CASEISGANVQTF.

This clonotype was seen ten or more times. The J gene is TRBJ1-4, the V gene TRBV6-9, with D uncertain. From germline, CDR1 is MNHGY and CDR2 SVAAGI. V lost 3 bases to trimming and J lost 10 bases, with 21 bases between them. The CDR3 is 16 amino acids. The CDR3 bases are TGTGCCAGCAGTTACTCACTACGGACTATAGAAGGAAAACTGTTTTTT. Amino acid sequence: CASSYSLRTIEGKLFF.

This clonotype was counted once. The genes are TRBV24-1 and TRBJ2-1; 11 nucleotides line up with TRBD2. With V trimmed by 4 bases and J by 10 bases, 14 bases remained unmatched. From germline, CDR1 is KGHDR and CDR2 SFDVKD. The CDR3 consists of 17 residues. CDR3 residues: CATSDSRTSGLGAEQFF. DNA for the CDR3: TGTGCCACCAGTGACTCCCGGACTAGCGGGCTAGGGGCGGAGCAGTTCTTC.

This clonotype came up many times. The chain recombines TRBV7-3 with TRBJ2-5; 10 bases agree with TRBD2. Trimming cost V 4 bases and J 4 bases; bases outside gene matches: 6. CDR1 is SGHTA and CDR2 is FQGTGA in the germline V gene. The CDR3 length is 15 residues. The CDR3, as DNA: TGTGCCAGCAGCTCAAGCGGGAGGGCCGGAGAGACCCAGTACTTC. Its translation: CASSSSGRAGETQYF. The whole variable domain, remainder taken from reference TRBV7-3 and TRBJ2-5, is GAGVSQTPSNKVTEKGKYVELRCDPISGHTALYWYRQSLGQGPEFLIYFQGTGAADDSGLPNDRFFAVRPEGSVSTLKIQRTERGDSAVYLCASSSSGRAGETQYFGPGTRLLVL.

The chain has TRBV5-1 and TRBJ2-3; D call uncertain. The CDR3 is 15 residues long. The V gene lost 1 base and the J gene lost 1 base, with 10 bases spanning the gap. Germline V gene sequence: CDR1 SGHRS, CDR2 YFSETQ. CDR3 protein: CASSLLPGRTDTQYF. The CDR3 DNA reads TGCGCCAGCAGCTTGCTGCCGGGCCGCACAGATACGCAGTATTTT. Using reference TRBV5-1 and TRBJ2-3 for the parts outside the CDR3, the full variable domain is KAGVTQTPRYLIKTRGQQVTLSCSPISGHRSVSWYQQTPGQGLQFLFEYFSETQRNKGNFPGRFSGRQFSNSRSEMNVSTLELGDSALYLCASSLLPGRTDTQYFGPGTRLTVL.

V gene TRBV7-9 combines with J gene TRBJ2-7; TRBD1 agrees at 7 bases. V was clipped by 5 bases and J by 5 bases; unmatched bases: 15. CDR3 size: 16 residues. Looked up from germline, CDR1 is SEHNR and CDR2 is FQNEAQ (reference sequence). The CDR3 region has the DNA TGTGCCAGCAGCCCCCACCGACAGGGTTGGGCCCACGAGCAGTACTTC. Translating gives CASSPHRQGWAHEQYF.

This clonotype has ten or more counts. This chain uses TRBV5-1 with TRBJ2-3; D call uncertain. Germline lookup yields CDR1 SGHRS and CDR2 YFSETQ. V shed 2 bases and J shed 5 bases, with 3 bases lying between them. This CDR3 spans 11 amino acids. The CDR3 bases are TGCGCCAGCAGCTTAGAAGATACGCAGTATTTT. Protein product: CASSLEDTQYF.

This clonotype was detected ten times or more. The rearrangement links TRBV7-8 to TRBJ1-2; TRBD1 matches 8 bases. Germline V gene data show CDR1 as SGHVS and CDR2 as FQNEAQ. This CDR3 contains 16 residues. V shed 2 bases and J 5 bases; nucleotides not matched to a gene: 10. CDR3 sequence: CASSLPGQGAGYGYTF. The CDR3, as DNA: TGTGCCAGCAGCTTACCCGGCCAGGGGGCCGGGTATGGCTACACCTTC.

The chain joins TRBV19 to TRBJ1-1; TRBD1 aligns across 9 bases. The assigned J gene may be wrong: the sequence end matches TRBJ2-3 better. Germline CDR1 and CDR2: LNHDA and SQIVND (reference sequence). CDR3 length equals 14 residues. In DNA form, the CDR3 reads TGTGCCAGTAAGAGAGGACAGGGGCCGGATACGCAGTATTTT. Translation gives CASKRGQGPDTQYF.

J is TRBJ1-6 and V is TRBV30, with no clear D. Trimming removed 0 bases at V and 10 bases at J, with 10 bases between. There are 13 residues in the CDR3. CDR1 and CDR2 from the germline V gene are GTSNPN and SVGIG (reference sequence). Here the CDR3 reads CAWSVEGYSPLHF. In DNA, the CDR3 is TGTGCCTGGAGTGTAGAGGGTTACTCACCCCTCCACTTT.

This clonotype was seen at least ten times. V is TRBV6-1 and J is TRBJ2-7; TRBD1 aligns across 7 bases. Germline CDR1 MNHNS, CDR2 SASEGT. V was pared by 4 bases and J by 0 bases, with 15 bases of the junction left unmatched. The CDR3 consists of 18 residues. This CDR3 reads CASSGQRGLTSSSYEQYF. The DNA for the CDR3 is TGTGCCAGCAGTGGCCAAAGGGGGCTAACTTCAAGCTCCTACGAGCAGTACTTC.

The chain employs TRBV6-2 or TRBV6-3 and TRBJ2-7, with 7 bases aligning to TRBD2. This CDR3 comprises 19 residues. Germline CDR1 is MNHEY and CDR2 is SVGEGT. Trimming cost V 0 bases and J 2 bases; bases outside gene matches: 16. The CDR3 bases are TGTGCCAGCAGTTACTCGAAGGTCGGGGCGGGAGCGAACACCTACGAGCAGTACTTC. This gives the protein CASSYSKVGAGANTYEQYF.

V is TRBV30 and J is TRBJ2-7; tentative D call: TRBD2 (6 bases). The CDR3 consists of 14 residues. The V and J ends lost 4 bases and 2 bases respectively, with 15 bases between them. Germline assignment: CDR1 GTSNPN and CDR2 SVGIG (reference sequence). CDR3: CAWKSGGEAYEQYF. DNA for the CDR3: TGTGCCTGGAAAAGTGGAGGGGAAGCCTACGAGCAGTACTTC.

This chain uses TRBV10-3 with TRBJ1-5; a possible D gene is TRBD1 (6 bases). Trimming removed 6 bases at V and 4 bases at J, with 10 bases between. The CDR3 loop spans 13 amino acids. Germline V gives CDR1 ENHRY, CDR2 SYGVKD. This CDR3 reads CAIRDGTNQPQHF. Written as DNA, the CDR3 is TGTGCCATCAGGGACGGGACAAATCAGCCCCAGCATTTT.

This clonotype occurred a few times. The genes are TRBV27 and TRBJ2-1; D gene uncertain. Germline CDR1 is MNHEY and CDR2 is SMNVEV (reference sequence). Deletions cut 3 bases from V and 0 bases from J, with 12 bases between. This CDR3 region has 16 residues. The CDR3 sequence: CASSLVSFSSYNEQFF. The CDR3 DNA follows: TGTGCCAGCAGTTTGGTCTCCTTTAGCTCCTACAATGAGCAGTTCTTC.

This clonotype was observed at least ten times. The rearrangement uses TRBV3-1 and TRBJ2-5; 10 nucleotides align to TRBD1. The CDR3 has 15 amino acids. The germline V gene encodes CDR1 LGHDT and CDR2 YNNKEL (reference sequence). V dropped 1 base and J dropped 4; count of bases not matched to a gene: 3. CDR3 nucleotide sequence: TGTGCCAGCAGCCAAGGACAGGGGGCAAGAGAGACCCAGTACTTC. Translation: CASSQGQGARETQYF.

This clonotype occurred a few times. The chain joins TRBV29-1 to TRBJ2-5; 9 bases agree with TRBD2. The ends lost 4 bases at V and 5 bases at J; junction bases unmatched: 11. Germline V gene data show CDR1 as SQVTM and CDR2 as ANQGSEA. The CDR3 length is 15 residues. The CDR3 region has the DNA TGCAGCGTTGCGGGTAGCGGGGGCCTTAAGGAGACCCAGTACTTC. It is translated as CSVAGSGGLKETQYF.

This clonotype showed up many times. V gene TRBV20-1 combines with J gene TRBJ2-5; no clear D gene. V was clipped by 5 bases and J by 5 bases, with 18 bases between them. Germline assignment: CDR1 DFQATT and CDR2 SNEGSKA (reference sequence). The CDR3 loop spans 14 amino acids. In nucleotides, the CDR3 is TGCAGTGCTCCCCGGTGGCAAGCATCTGAGACCCAGTACTTC. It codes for CSAPRWQASETQYF.

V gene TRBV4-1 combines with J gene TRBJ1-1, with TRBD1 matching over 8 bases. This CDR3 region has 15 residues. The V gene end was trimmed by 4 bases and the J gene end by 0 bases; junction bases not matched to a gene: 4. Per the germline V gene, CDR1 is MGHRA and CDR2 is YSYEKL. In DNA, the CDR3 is TGCGCCAGCAGCCGGGACAGGTTGGTGAACACTGAAGCTTTCTTT. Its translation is CASSRDRLVNTEAFF.

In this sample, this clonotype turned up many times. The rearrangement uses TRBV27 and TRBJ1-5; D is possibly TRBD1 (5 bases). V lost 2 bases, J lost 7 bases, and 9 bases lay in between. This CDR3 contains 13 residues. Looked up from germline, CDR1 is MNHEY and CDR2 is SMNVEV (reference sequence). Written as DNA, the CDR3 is TGTGCCAGCAGTTTAAAGGGACGACAGCCCCAGCATTTT. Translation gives CASSLKGRQPQHF.

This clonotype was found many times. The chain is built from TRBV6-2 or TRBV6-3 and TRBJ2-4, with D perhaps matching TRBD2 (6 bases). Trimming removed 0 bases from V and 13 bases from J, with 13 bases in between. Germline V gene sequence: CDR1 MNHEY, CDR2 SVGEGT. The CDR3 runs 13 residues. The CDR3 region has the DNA TGTGCCAGCAGTTACTCGGACGGGAGAGTACAGTACTTC. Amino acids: CASSYSDGRVQYF.

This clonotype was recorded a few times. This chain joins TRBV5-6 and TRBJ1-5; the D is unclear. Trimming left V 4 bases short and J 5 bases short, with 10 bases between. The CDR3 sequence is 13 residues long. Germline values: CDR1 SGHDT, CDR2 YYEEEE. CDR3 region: CASSPARDQPQHF. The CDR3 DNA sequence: TGTGCCAGCAGCCCAGCAAGGGATCAGCCCCAGCATTTT.

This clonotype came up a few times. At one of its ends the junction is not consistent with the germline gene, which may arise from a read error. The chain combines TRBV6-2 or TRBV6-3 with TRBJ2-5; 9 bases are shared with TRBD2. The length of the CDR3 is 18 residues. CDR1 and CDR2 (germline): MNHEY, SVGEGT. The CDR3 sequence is CTSRLGVSERGDQETQYF. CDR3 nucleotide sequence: TGTACCAGCAGGCTCGGGGTGAGCGAGCGGGGGGATCAAGAGACCCAGTACTTC.

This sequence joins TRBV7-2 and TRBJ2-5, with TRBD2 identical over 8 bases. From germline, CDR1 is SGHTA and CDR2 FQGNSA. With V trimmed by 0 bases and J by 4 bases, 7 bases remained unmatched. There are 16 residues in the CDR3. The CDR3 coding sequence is TGTGCCAGCAGCTTAGCAGGCAGCGGGAGTGGAGAGACCCAGTACTTC. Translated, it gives CASSLAGSGSGETQYF.

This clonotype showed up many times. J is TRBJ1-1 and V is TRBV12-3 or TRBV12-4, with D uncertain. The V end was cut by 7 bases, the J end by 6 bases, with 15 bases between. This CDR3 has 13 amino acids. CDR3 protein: CASIRGVLAEAFF. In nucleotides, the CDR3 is TGTGCCAGCATCCGTGGGGTGTTGGCTGAAGCTTTCTTT.